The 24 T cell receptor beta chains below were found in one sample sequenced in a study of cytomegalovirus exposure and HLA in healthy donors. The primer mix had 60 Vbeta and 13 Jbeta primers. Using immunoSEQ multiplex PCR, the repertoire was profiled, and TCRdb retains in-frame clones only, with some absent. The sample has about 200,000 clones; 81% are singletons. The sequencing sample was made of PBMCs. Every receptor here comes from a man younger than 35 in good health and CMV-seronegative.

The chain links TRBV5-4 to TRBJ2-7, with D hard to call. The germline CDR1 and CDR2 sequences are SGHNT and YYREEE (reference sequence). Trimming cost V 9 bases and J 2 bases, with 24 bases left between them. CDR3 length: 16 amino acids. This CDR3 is CATSRPPFGNPYEQYF. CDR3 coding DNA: TGTGCCACCTCGCGGCCCCCGTTTGGAAATCCCTACGAGCAGTACTTC.

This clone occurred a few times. The CDR3 sequence: CASTSGVNEKLFF. For the CDR3, the DNA is TGTGCCAGCACGTCAGGTGTTAATGAAAAACTGTTTTTT. This chain links TRBV14 with TRBJ1-4, with D unclear. Germline assignment: CDR1 SGHDN and CDR2 FVKESK. This CDR3 is built from 13 residues. Trimming pared 7 bases from V and 4 bases from J, leaving 10 bases between.

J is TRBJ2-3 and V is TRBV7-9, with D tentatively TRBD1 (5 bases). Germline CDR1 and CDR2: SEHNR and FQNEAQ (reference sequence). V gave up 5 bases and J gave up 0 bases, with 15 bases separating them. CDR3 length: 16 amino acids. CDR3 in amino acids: CASSQGRESSTDTQYF. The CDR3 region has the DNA TGTGCCAGCAGCCAGGGTCGCGAATCTAGCACAGATACGCAGTATTTT.

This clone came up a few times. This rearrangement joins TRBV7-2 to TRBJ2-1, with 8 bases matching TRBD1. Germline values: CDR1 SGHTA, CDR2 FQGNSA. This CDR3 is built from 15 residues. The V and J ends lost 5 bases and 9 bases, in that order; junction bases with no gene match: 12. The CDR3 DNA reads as TGTGCCAGCAGCCTCATAAATAACAGGGGGTCTGAGCAGTTCTTC. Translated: CASSLINNRGSEQFF. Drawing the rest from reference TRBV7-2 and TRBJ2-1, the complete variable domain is GAGVSQSPSNKVTEKGKDVELRCDPISGHTALYWYRQSLGQGLEFLIYFQGNSAPDKSGLPSDRFSAERTGGSVSTLTIQRTQQEDSAVYLCASSLINNRGSEQFFGPGTRLTVL.

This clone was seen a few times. The CDR3 protein is CASRHRGLAKNIQYF. The CDR3 region has the DNA TGCGCCAGCAGGCACAGGGGACTAGCCAAAAACATTCAGTACTTC. The chain employs TRBV10-1 and TRBJ2-4, with D perhaps TRBD1 (7 bases). The V and J ends lost 6 bases and 0 bases respectively, with 12 bases between them. CDR3 length: 15 amino acids. CDR1 is WNHNN, CDR2 SYGVQD, per germline (reference sequence).

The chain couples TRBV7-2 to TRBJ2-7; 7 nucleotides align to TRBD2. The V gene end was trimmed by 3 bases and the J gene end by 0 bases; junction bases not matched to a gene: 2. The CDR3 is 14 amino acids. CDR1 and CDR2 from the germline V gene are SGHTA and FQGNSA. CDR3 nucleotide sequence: TGTGCCAGCAGCTTCGCGGGAGCCTCCTACGAGCAGTACTTC. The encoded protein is CASSFAGASYEQYF.

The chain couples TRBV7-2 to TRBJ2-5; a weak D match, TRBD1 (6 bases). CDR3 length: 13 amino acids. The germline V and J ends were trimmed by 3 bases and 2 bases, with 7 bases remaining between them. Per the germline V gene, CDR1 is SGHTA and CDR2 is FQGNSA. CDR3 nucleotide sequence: TGTGCCAGCAGCTTCACAGGGCAAGAGACCCAGTACTTC. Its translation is CASSFTGQETQYF.

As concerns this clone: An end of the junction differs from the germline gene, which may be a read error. CDR3 in DNA: TGTGCCGGCAGCGTCCGACTAGCGGGGGGTCAAGAGACCCAGTACTTC. Protein product: CAGSVRLAGGQETQYF. The genes are TRBV9 and TRBJ2-5; 13 nucleotides agree with TRBD2. The CDR3 has 16 residues. Per the germline V gene, CDR1 is SGDLS and CDR2 is YYNGEE. The entire variable domain, with the rest obtained from reference TRBV9 and TRBJ2-5, is as follows: DSGVTQTPKHLITATGQRVTLRCSPRSGDLSVYWYQQSLDQGLQFLIQYYNGEERAKGNILERFSAQQFPDLHSELNLSSLELGDSALYFCAGSVRLAGGQETQYFGPGTRLLVL.

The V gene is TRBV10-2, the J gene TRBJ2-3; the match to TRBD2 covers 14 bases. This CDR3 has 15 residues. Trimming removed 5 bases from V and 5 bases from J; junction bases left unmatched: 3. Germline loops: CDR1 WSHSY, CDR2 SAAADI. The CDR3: CASSRTSGGRDTQYF. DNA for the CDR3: TGCGCCAGCAGTCGGACTAGCGGGGGGAGAGATACGCAGTATTTT.

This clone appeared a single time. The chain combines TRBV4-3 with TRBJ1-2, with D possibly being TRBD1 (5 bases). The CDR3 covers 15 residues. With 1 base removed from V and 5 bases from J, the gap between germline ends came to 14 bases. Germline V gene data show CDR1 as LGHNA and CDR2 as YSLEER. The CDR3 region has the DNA TGCGCCAGCAGCCAAGCCAACGGGGGGACTTATGGCTACACCTTC. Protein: CASSQANGGTYGYTF.

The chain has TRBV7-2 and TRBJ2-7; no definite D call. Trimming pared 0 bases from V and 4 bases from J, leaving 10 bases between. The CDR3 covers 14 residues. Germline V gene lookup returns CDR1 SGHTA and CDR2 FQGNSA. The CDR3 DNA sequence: TGTGCCAGCAGCTTAGCCGCCAGATCGTACGAGCAGTACTTC. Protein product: CASSLAARSYEQYF.

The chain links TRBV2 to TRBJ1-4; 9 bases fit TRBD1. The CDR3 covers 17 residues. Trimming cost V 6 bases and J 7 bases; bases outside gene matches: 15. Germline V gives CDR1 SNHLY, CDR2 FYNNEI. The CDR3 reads CASSPGTGLWQGEKLFF. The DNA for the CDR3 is TGTGCCAGCAGCCCGGGGACAGGGCTTTGGCAGGGTGAAAAACTGTTTTTT.

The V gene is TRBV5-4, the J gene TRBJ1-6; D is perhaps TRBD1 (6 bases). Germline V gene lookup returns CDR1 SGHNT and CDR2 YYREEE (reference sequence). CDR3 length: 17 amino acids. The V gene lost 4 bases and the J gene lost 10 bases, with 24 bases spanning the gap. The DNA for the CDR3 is TGTGCCAGCAGCGCCCACCCTGGCGTCAGGGGAGGGTCACCCCTCCACTTT. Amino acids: CASSAHPGVRGGSPLHF.

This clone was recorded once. Here the CDR3 reads CASSVGSSTDTQYF. CDR3 DNA: TGTGCCAGCAGCGTAGGTTCTAGCACAGATACGCAGTATTTT. V is TRBV9 and J is TRBJ2-3; unclear D gene. V lost 0 bases and J 0 bases, leaving 5 bases between the germline ends. This CDR3 contains 14 residues. Germline V CDR1 and CDR2: SGDLS, YYNGEE. The full variable domain, rest sourced from reference TRBV9 and TRBJ2-3, is DSGVTQTPKHLITATGQRVTLRCSPRSGDLSVYWYQQSLDQGLQFLIQYYNGEERAKGNILERFSAQQFPDLHSELNLSSLELGDSALYFCASSVGSSTDTQYFGPGTRLTVL.

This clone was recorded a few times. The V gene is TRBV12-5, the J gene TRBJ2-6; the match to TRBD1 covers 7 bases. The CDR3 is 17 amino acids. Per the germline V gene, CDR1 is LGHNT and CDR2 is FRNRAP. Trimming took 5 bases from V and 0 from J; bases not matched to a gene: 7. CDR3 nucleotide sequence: TGTGCTAGTGGTCCAGGGACAGACAGCTCTGGGGCCAACGTCCTGACTTTC. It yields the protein CASGPGTDSSGANVLTF.

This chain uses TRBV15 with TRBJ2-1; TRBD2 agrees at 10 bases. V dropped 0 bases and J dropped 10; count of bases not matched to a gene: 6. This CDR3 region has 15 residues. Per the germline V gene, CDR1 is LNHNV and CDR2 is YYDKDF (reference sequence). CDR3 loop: CATSRDLAGVTEQFF. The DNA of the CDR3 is TGTGCCACCAGCAGAGATCTAGCGGGAGTAACGGAGCAGTTCTTC.

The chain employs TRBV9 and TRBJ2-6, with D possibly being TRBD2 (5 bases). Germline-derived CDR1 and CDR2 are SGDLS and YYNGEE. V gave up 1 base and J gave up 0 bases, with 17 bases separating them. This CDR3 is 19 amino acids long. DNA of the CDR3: TGTGCCAGCAGCGTAAACCCCACGGGGAGTCGCTCTGGGGCCAACGTCCTGACTTTC. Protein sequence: CASSVNPTGSRSGANVLTF.

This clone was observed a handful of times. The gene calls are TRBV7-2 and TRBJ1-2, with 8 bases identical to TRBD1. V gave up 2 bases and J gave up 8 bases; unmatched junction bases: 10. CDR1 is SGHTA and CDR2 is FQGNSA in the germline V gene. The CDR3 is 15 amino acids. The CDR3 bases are TGTGCCAGCAGCTTATTCGGACAGGGAGGAGAGGGCTACACCTTC. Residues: CASSLFGQGGEGYTF.

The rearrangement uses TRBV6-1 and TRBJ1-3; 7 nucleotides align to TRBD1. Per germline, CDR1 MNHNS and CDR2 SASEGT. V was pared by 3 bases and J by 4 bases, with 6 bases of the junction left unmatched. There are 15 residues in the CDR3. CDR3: CASSEALGQGNTIYF. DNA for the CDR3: TGTGCCAGCAGTGAGGCCTTGGGACAGGGAAACACCATATATTTT.

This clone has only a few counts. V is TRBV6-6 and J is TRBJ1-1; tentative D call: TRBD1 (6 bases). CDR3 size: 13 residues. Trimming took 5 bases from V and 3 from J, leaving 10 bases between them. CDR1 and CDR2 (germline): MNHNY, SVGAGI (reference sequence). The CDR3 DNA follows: TGTGCCAGCAGTCCCAGGGGTGACACTGAAGCTTTCTTT. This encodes CASSPRGDTEAFF.

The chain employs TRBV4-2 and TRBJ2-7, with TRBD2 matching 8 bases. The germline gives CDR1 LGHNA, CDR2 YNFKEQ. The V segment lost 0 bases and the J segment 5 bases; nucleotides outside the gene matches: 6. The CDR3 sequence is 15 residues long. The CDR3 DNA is TGTGCCAGCAGCCAAGATATTACGGGGGGGGACGAGCAGTACTTC. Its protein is CASSQDITGGDEQYF.

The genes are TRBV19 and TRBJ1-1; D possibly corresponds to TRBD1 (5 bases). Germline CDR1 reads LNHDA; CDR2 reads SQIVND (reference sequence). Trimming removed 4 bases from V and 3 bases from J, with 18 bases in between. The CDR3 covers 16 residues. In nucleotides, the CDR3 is TGTGCCAGTAGTAAGGGGCAGGGCCGTTGGGACACTGAAGCTTTCTTT. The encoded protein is CASSKGQGRWDTEAFF.

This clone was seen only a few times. The CDR3 DNA sequence: TGTGCCAGCAGCTCTTGGACGGGGTCGAACACCGGGGAGCTGTTTTTT. Translated: CASSSWTGSNTGELFF. V and J are TRBV7-2 and TRBJ2-2, with a weak D call TRBD2 (5 bases). The CDR3 is 16 residues long. With 4 bases removed from V and 0 bases from J, the gap between germline ends came to 12 bases. From germline, CDR1 is SGHTA and CDR2 FQGNSA.

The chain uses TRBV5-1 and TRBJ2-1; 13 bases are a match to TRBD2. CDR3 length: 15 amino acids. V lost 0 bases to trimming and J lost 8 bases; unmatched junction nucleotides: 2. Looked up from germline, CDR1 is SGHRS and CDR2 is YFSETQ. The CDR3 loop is CASSLATSGGHEQFF. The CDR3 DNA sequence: TGCGCCAGCAGCTTGGCGACTAGCGGGGGGCATGAGCAGTTCTTC.